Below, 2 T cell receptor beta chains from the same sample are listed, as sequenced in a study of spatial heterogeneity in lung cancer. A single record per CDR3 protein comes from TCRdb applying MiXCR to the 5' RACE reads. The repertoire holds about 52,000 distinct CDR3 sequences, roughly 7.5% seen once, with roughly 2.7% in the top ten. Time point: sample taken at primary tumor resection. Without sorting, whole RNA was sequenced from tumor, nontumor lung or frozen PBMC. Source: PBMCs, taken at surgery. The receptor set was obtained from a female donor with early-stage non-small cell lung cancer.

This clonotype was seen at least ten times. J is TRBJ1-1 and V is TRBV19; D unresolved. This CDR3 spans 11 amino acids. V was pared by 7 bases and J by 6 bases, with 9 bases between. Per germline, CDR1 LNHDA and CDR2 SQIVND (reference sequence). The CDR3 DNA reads TGTGCCAGTAATCGCGGGGCTGAAGCTTTCTTT. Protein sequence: CASNRGAEAFF. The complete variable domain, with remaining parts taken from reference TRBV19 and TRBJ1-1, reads DGGITQSPKYLFRKEGQNVTLSCEQNLNHDAMYWYRQDPGQGLRLIYYSQIVNDFQKGDIAEGYSVSREKKESFPLTVTSAQKNPTAFYLCASNRGAEAFFGQGTRLTVV.

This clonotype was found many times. The CDR3 protein is CSAHHRGWGDEQYF. CDR3 bases: TGCAGTGCTCATCACAGGGGTTGGGGTGATGAGCAGTACTTC. The chain recombines TRBV20-1 with TRBJ2-7, with 7 bases identical to TRBD1. CDR3 length: 14 residues. Germline V gene data show CDR1 as DFQATT and CDR2 as SNEGSKA (reference sequence). V shed 5 bases, J shed 7 bases, and the junction held 14 bases outside the gene matches.